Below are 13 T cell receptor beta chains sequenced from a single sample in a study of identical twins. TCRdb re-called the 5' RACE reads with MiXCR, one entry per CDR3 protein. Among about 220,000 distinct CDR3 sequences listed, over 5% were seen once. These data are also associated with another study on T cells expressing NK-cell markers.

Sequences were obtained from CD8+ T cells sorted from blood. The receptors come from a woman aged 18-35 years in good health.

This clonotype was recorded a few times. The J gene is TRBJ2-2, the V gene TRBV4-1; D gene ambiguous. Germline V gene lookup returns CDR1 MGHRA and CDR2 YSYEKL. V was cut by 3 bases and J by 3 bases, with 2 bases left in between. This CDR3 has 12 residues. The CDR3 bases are TGCGCCAGCAGCCATTACACCGGGGAGCTGTTTTTT. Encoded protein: CASSHYTGELFF.

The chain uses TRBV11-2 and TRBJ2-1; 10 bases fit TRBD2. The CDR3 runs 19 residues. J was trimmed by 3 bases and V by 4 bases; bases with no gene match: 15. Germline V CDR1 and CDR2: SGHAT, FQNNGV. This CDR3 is CASSSRLAGAYYYYNEQFF. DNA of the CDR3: TGTGCCAGCAGCTCCCGCCTAGCGGGAGCTTACTACTACTACAATGAGCAGTTCTTC.

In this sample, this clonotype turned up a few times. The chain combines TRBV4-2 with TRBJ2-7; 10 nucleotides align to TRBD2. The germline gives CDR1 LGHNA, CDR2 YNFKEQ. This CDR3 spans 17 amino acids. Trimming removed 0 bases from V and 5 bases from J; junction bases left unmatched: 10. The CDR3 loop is CASSQDLEREGPHEQYF. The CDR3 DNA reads TGTGCCAGCAGCCAAGACTTAGAGCGGGAGGGCCCTCACGAGCAGTACTTC.

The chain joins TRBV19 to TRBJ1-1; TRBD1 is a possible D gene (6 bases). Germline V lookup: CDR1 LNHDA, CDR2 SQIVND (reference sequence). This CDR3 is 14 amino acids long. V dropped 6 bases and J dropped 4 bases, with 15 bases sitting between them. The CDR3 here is CASRYGGQGTEAFF. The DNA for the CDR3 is TGTGCCAGTAGGTATGGGGGGCAGGGCACTGAAGCTTTCTTT.

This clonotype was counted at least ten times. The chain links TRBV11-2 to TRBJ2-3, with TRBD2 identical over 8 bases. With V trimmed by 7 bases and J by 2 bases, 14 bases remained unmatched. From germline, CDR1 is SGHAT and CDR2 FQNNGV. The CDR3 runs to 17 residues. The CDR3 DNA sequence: TGTGCCAGCACGTCGGGGGTAGCGGGGACGACCACAGATACGCAGTATTTT. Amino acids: CASTSGVAGTTTDTQYF.

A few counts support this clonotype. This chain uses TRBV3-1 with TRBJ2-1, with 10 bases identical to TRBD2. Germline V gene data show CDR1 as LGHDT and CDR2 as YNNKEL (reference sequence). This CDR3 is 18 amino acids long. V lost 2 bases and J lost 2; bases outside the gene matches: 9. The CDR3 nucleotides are TGTGCCAGCAGCCAAACGCCGACTAGCGGGCTTCCCTACAATGAGCAGTTCTTC. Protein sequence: CASSQTPTSGLPYNEQFF.

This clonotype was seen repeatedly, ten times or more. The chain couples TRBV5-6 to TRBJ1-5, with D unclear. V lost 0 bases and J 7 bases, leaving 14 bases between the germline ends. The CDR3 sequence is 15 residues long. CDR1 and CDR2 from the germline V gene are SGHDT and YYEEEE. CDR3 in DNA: TGTGCCAGCAGCTTGGGGTCGGGGTTTGGACAGCCCCAGCATTTT. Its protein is CASSLGSGFGQPQHF.

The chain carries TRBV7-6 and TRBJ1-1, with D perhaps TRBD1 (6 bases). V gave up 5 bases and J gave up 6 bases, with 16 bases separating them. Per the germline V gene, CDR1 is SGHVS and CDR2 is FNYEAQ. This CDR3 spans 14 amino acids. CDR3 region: CASSRDRPPSEAFF. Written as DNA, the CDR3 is TGTGCCAGCAGCCGTGACAGGCCACCCTCTGAAGCTTTCTTT.

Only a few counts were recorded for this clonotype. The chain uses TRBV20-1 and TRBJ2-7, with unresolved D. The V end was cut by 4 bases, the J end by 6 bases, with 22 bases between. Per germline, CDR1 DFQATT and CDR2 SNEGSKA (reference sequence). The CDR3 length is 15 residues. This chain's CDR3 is CSAINRAFMGGEQYF. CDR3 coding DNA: TGCAGTGCTATAAACCGGGCCTTTATGGGCGGCGAGCAGTACTTC.

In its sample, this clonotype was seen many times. CDR3 protein: CASRPGDYNEQFF. The CDR3 bases are TGCGCCAGCAGGCCTGGGGACTACAATGAGCAGTTCTTC. The chain couples TRBV5-1 to TRBJ2-1; D not resolved. V was pared by 5 bases and J by 3 bases, with 9 bases between. This CDR3 is 13 amino acids long. Germline V gene lookup returns CDR1 SGHRS and CDR2 YFSETQ.

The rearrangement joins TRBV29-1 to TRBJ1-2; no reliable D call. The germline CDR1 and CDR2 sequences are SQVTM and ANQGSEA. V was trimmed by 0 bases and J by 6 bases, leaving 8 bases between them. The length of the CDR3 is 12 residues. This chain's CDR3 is CSVEDLIDGYTF. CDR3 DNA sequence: TGCAGCGTTGAAGATCTAATCGATGGCTACACCTTC.

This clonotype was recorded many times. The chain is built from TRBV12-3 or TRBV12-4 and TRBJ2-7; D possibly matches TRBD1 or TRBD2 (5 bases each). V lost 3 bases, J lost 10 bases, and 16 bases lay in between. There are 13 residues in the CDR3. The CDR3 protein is CASSLGSIWDQYF. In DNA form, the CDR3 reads TGTGCCAGCAGTTTGGGGTCAATCTGGGACCAGTACTTC.

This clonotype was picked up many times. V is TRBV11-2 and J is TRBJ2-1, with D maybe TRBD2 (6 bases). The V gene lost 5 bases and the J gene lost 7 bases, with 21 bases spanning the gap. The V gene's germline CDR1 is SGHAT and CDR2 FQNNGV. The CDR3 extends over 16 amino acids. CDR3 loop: CASSGPGEDVGNEQFF. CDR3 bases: TGTGCCAGCAGCGGCCCGGGGGAAGACGTCGGAAATGAGCAGTTCTTC.